Below are 9 T cell receptor beta chains sequenced from a single sample in a study of blood T cell repertoires in COVID-19. The data were produced by immunoSEQ multiplex PCR, yet TCRdb's version contains in-frame clones alone and is incomplete. This sample has about 240,000 clones, with roughly 86% found just once. Material for sequencing was peripheral blood. The receptors come from a woman between 65 and 79 years old with active or convalescent COVID-19.

This chain joins TRBV4-3 and TRBJ1-1; 9 bases fit TRBD1. This CDR3 contains 13 residues. The germline V gene has CDR1 LGHNA and CDR2 YSLEER. Trimming removed 6 bases from V and 4 bases from J; junction bases left unmatched: 3. The CDR3 DNA sequence: TGCGCCAGCAGGCAGACAGGGGGCACTGAAGCTTTCTTT. This codes for CASRQTGGTEAFF.

The chain couples TRBV6-2 or TRBV6-3 to TRBJ1-5; no reliable D call. The V end was cut by 4 bases, the J end by 2 bases, with 15 bases between. The germline gives CDR1 MNHEY, CDR2 SVGEGT. This CDR3 has 16 amino acids. The CDR3: CASSFGHAAGNQPQHF. In nucleotides, the CDR3 is TGTGCCAGCAGTTTTGGTCACGCCGCAGGCAATCAGCCCCAGCATTTT.

The chain combines TRBV27 with TRBJ1-4; 9 bases line up with TRBD1. J lost 8 bases, V lost 5 bases, and 15 bases had no gene match. CDR3 length: 17 amino acids. Germline V lookup: CDR1 MNHEY, CDR2 SMNVEV (reference sequence). This CDR3 is CASSGEAGTGIWEKLFF. CDR3 coding DNA: TGTGCCAGCAGTGGGGAAGCCGGGACAGGGATTTGGGAAAAACTGTTTTTT.

CDR3 sequence reads: CASSEPGQWDNYGYTF. As DNA, the CDR3 is TGTGCCAGCAGTGAACCGGGACAGTGGGATAACTATGGCTACACCTTC. The chain couples TRBV6-1 to TRBJ1-2; 7 bases agree with TRBD1. This CDR3 is built from 16 residues. Trimming took 2 bases from V and 1 from J; bases not matched to a gene: 7. CDR1 and CDR2 (germline): MNHNS, SASEGT.

The chain is built from TRBV3-1 (or the pseudogene TRBV3-2) and TRBJ1-1, with a tentative D call TRBD1 (6 bases). CDR3 length: 14 residues. Germline CDR1 LGHDT, CDR2 YNNKEL (reference sequence). Trimming shortened V by 1 base and J by 11 bases, and 17 bases separated the two germline ends. CDR3 protein: CASSQGTETSSAFF. CDR3 bases: TGTGCCAGCAGCCAAGGGACAGAAACTAGTAGCGCTTTCTTT.

The J gene is TRBJ2-3, the V gene TRBV7-9; a weak D match, TRBD2 (6 bases). The CDR3 length is 16 residues. Germline-derived CDR1 and CDR2 are SEHNR and FQNEAQ (reference sequence). The V gene lost 5 bases and the J gene lost 0 bases, with 15 bases spanning the gap. The CDR3 reads CASSRARGTSTDTQYF. The CDR3 DNA reads TGTGCCAGCAGCCGGGCGCGGGGAACTAGCACAGATACGCAGTATTTT.

The rearrangement joins TRBV18 to TRBJ1-1; 7 bases are a match to TRBD1. Germline CDR1 KGHSH, CDR2 LQKENI. The CDR3 runs to 14 residues. Unmatched junction bases numbered 3, after V lost 0 bases and J lost 5 bases. The CDR3 is CASSPPQGVTEAFF. The CDR3 bases are TGTGCCAGCTCACCACCCCAGGGGGTTACTGAAGCTTTCTTT.

The chain uses TRBV9 and TRBJ2-7, with D unresolved. The CDR3 is 14 residues long. CDR1 SGDLS and CDR2 YYNGEE come from the germline V gene. V lost 2 bases, J lost 3 bases, and 12 bases lay in between. In DNA form, the CDR3 reads TGTGCCAGCAGCGTTGGTCTCCTCTACTACGAGCAGTACTTC. Protein product: CASSVGLLYYEQYF.

The chain employs TRBV24-1 and TRBJ2-1; TRBD2 might be the D (6 bases). This CDR3 spans 14 amino acids. Per germline, CDR1 KGHDR and CDR2 SFDVKD. Trimming shortened V by 6 bases and J by 9 bases, and 17 bases separated the two germline ends. The DNA of the CDR3 is TGTGCCACCAGTATGGCGGGGTCCGGGGGTGAGCAGTTCTTC. Translating gives CATSMAGSGGEQFF.